This note documents a single T cell receptor beta chain sequence. Which antigen it targets is not known. Qualities for individual bases were not recorded, and no much larger clone is one base off. This sample is drawn from a study of response to subunit inactivated influenza vaccine (dated by TCRdb to the late 2010s). Regarding the study in general: The study used deep quantitative T cell receptor repertoire profiling to track responses to a trivalent subunit inactivated influenza vaccine. Findings and caveats that apply to the study as a whole: The authors suggested that each seasonal influenza vaccination may recruit only a limited number of new T cells.

The time point label on this specimen signifies: approximately 47 days after influenza vaccine administration. Library preparation employed RT-PCR. Sequencing was performed on an Illumina HiSeq 2500. TCRdb's own reprocessing of the public reads used fastp at Q25 and MiXCR and kept productive beta chains. Each CDR3 protein gets just one entry, which takes the most common genes and DNA from the rows behind it. Within this sample are hundreds of thousands of distinct CDR3 sequences, with approximately 9.9% of them counted one time only. The ten top clones hold about an eighth of the sample. The receptor comes from a man aged 50 to 60 who received an inactivated influenza vaccine. Donor details come from another sample of the same person, matched by shared clones. The sequencing used PBMCs from blood, collected 45 days after vaccination.

In nucleotide form, the sequence is TGTGCCAGCAGTACTAGGGGAAGCTATGGCTACACCTTC. This is translated as CASSTRGSYGYTF. The sequence is built from TRBV12-3 or TRBV12-4 and TRBJ1-2; a tentative D call is TRBD1 (5 bases match). Reading from cysteine to phenylalanine, the CDR3 counts 13 amino acids. Only the CDR3 DNA stays, 39 bases, in frame from base 1. A distance of 11 bases separates the germline ends of V and J, which lose 5 bases and 4 bases respectively.